This T cell receptor beta chain was found in a study of monozygotic twins with inflammatory bowel disease. TCRdb reanalyzed the 5' RACE reads and collapses them to one entry per CDR3 protein, without DNA. This listing includes about 150,000 distinct CDR3 sequences. The CDR3 consists of 16 residues. CDR1 is SGHTS and CDR2 is YDEGEE in the germline V gene. The V call is TRBV5-8, the J call TRBJ2-7; TCRdb's D call, TRBD1, is unchecked because there is no DNA. The sample taken for sequencing was blood. This clonotype was obtained from a human donor with ulcerative colitis or Crohn's disease, or a healthy co-twin of an affected twin (not recorded which). This CDR3 is CASSSSRRQGSYEQYF. The full variable domain, completed using reference TRBV5-8 and TRBJ2-7, is EAGVTQSPTHLIKTRGQQATLRCSPISGHTSVYWYQQALGLGLQFLLWYDEGEERNRGNFPPRFSGRQFPNYSSELNVNALELEDSALYLCASSSSRRQGSYEQYFGPGTRLTVT.